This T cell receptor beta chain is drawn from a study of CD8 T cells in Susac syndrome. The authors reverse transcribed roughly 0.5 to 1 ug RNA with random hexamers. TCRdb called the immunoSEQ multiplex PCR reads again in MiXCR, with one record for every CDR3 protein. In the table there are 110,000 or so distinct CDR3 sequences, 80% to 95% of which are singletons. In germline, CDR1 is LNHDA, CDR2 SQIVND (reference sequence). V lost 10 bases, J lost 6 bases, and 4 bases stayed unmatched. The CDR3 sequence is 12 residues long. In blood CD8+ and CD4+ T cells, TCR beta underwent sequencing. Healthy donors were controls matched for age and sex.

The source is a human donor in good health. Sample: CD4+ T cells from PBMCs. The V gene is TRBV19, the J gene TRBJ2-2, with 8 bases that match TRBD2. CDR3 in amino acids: CATSLAAGELFF. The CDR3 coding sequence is TGTGCCACCTCACTAGCGGCCGGGGAGCTGTTTTTT.